Presented here are 16 T cell receptor beta chains from one specimen sequenced in a study of T cell clonotyping in hematopoietic cell transplantation. Measured with immunoSEQ multiplex PCR; TCRdb has only the in-frame clones, and not every one. The sample contains tens of thousands of clones, 94% of which appear only once. The sequenced sample was peripheral blood mononuclear cells. The receptors here all came from a woman aged 45-60 years in good health. Some clones in this sample may be carry-over from other donors' samples.

V and J are TRBV4-3 and TRBJ2-6; D unclear. CDR1 LGHNA and CDR2 YSLEER come from the germline V gene. The CDR3 sequence is 17 residues long. The V end was cut by 1 base, the J end by 1 base, with 11 bases between. The CDR3: CASSQGPRRSGANVLTF. The CDR3 coding sequence is TGCGCCAGCAGCCAAGGCCCCAGGCGGTCTGGGGCCAACGTCCTGACTTTC.

This clone has just one count. The genes are TRBV21-1 and TRBJ2-2; TRBD2, the table's D call, lacks a check against the DNA. TRBV21-1 is a documented pseudogene. The CDR3 is 19 amino acids. The CDR3 DNA sequence: TGTGCCAGCAGCAAATCGAGAGAATTATCGGGGGGTAGCACCGGGGAGCTGTTTTTT. Translation: CASSKSRELSGGSTGELFF.

This sequence joins TRBV19 and TRBJ1-5; D is possibly TRBD1 (6 bases). V was shortened by 4 bases and J by 0 bases, with 19 bases between the two germline ends. The CDR3 is made up of 18 amino acids. Germline V gene sequence: CDR1 LNHDA, CDR2 SQIVND (reference sequence). CDR3: CASSRSGGTSNSNQPQHF. The CDR3, as DNA: TGTGCCAGTAGTAGGTCCGGGGGGACAAGTAATAGCAATCAGCCCCAGCATTTT.

This chain joins TRBV4-1 and TRBJ2-1; TRBD2 matches 10 bases. Germline V gene sequence: CDR1 MGHRA, CDR2 YSYEKL. CDR3 length: 19 residues. J gave up 5 bases and V 3 bases, and 16 bases lay outside the gene matches. CDR3 amino acids: CASSHYPSGGDGVNNEQFF. Here the CDR3 DNA reads TGCGCCAGCAGCCATTACCCTAGCGGGGGTGATGGGGTCAACAATGAGCAGTTCTTC.

This chain links TRBV5-6 with TRBJ2-7, with D perhaps matching TRBD1 (6 bases). Germline values: CDR1 SGHDT, CDR2 YYEEEE. This CDR3 region has 14 residues. V dropped 1 base and J dropped 6 bases, with 14 bases sitting between them. CDR3 in amino acids: CASSLYQGISEQYF. In DNA form, the CDR3 reads TGTGCCAGCAGCTTGTACCAGGGGATCTCCGAGCAGTACTTC.

V usage is TRBV11-3 and J usage is TRBJ2-6, with D perhaps TRBD2 (6 bases). The V and J ends lost 8 bases and 0 bases respectively, with 14 bases between them. CDR1 SGHNT and CDR2 YENEEA come from the germline V gene. The CDR3 spans 16 residues. CDR3 bases: TGTGCCAGCTCTTCGGGAGAGAGCTCTGGGGCCAACGTCCTGACTTTC. Protein: CASSSGESSGANVLTF.

V is TRBV19 and J is TRBJ1-6, with 7 nucleotides matching TRBD1. V trimming: 8 bases; J trimming: 8 bases; junction bases outside the gene matches: 15. CDR3 length: 16 residues. The germline gives CDR1 LNHDA, CDR2 SQIVND (reference sequence). DNA for the CDR3: TGTGCCAGTGGACCCCAGGGGGGACCCGGCCATTCACCCCTCCACTTT. Translating it yields CASGPQGGPGHSPLHF.

This clone appeared once. The gene calls are TRBV5-6 and TRBJ1-6; TRBD1 aligns across 7 bases. This CDR3 is 15 amino acids long. V shed 2 bases, J shed 6 bases, and the junction held 5 bases outside the gene matches. CDR1 is SGHDT, CDR2 YYEEEE, per germline. The DNA of the CDR3 is TGTGCCAGCAGCTTACAGGGGTTATTTAATTCACCCCTCCACTTT. Translation gives CASSLQGLFNSPLHF.

This clone has only one observation. The chain recombines TRBV7-2 with TRBJ1-1; the D is unclear. Trimming stripped 1 base from V and 3 bases from J, with 3 bases between. The CDR3 contains 12 residues. The V gene's germline CDR1 is SGHTA and CDR2 FQGNSA. CDR3 DNA sequence: TGTGCCAGCAGCTTAGGTTACACTGAAGCTTTCTTT. It specifies CASSLGYTEAFF.

This clone was seen more than once but under ten times. The chain joins TRBV9 to TRBJ2-5; D uncertain. Germline CDR1 and CDR2: SGDLS and YYNGEE. CDR3 length: 16 amino acids. V was clipped by 0 bases and J by 0 bases, with 12 bases between them. CDR3 bases: TGTGCCAGCAGCGTAGAAAAAGGGTTTAACCAAGAGACCCAGTACTTC. It yields the protein CASSVEKGFNQETQYF. The variable domain in full, with the rest retrieved from reference TRBV9 and TRBJ2-5, is DSGVTQTPKHLITATGQRVTLRCSPRSGDLSVYWYQQSLDQGLQFLIQYYNGEERAKGNILERFSAQQFPDLHSELNLSSLELGDSALYFCASSVEKGFNQETQYFGPGTRLLVL.

V usage is TRBV11-3 and J usage is TRBJ2-1; D gene ambiguous. The germline V and J ends were trimmed by 1 base and 4 bases, with 8 bases remaining between them. Germline V lookup: CDR1 SGHNT, CDR2 YENEEA. The CDR3 totals 14 residues. CDR3 amino acids: CASSLVGRYNEQFF. DNA for the CDR3: TGTGCCAGCAGCTTAGTTGGCAGATACAATGAGCAGTTCTTC.

The genes are TRBV7-9 and TRBJ1-1; a possible D gene is TRBD1 (6 bases). The CDR3 extends over 15 amino acids. The germline gives CDR1 SEHNR, CDR2 FQNEAQ (reference sequence). Trimming removed 1 base from V and 2 bases from J, with 11 bases in between. The CDR3 DNA reads as TGTGCCAGCAGCTTAGGGCCAGGGGTCAACACTGAAGCTTTCTTT. Amino acids: CASSLGPGVNTEAFF.

The J gene is TRBJ1-5, the V gene TRBV6-1, with D possibly being TRBD1 (5 bases). From germline, CDR1 is MNHNS and CDR2 SASEGT. Trimming pared 4 bases from V and 0 bases from J, leaving 10 bases between. The CDR3 is 15 amino acids. The CDR3 spells CASSARQYSNQPQHF. In DNA form, the CDR3 reads TGTGCCAGCAGTGCCCGACAGTATAGCAATCAGCCCCAGCATTTT.

The CDR3 nucleotides read TGTGCCAGCAGCCCCGGGACAGGGTACACTGAAGCTTTCTTT. It specifies CASSPGTGYTEAFF. The V call is TRBV28, the J call TRBJ1-1; 9 nucleotides align to TRBD1. The CDR3 sequence is 14 residues long. The ends lost 6 bases at V and 3 bases at J; junction bases unmatched: 5. CDR1 MDHEN and CDR2 SYDVKM come from the germline V gene.

The V and J genes are TRBV9 and TRBJ1-2; D might be TRBD1 (5 bases). The V end was cut by 0 bases, the J end by 4 bases, with 13 bases between. The germline V gene encodes CDR1 SGDLS and CDR2 YYNGEE. The CDR3 runs 15 residues. CDR3 in DNA: TGTGCCAGCAGCGTAGGTTCAGGGACGGGCTATGGCTACACCTTC. This codes for CASSVGSGTGYGYTF.

The chain employs TRBV6-5 and TRBJ1-5; D remains unclear. The CDR3 is 15 residues long. Trimming took 0 bases from V and 6 from J, leaving 12 bases between them. CDR1 and CDR2 from the germline V gene are MNHEY and SVGAGI. CDR3 region: CASSYSSGSFQPQHF. The CDR3 nucleotides are TGTGCCAGCAGTTACTCGAGCGGATCGTTTCAGCCCCAGCATTTT.